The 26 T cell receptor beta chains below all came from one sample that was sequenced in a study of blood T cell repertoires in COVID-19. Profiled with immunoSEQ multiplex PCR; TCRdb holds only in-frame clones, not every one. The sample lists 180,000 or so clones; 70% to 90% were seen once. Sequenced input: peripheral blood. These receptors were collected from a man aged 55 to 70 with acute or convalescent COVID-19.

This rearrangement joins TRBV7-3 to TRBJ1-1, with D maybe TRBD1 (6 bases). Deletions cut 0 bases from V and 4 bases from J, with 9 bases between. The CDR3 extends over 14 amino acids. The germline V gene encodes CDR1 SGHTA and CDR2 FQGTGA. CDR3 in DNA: TGTGCCAGCAGCTTAACGGGGGGGCCCACTGAAGCTTTCTTT. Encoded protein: CASSLTGGPTEAFF.

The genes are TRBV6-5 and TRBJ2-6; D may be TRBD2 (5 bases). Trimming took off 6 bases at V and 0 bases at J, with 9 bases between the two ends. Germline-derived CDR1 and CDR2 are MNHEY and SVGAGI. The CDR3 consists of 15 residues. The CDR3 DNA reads TGTGCCAGCAGGGGTGCGGGCTCTGGGGCCAACGTCCTGACTTTC. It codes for CASRGAGSGANVLTF.

This chain's CDR3 is CASSQELTIETQYF. The DNA for the CDR3 is TGTGCCAGCAGCCAAGAATTAACTATAGAGACCCAGTACTTC. The chain links TRBV3-1 (or the pseudogene TRBV3-2) to TRBJ2-5; D call uncertain. CDR1 is LGHDT, CDR2 YNNKEL, per germline (reference sequence). V lost 0 bases and J 4 bases, leaving 9 bases between the germline ends. The CDR3 covers 14 residues.

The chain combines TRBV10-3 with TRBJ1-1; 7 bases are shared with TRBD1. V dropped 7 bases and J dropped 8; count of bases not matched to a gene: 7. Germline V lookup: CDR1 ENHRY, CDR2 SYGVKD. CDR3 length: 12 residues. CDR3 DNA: TGTGCCATCATTAACGACAGGGCAGAAGCTTTCTTT. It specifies CAIINDRAEAFF.

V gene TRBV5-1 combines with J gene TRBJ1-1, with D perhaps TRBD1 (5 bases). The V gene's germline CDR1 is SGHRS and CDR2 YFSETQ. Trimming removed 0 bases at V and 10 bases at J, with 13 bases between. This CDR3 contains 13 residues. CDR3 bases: TGCGCCAGCAGCTTGGTGGGCCAGGGTCGAGCTTTCTTT. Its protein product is CASSLVGQGRAFF.

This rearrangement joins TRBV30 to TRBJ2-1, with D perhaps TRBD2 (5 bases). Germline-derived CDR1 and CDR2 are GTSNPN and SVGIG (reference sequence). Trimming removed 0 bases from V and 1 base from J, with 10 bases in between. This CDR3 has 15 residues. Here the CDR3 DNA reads TGTGCCTGGAGTGTTCCGGAGGTGTCCTACAATGAGCAGTTCTTC. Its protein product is CAWSVPEVSYNEQFF.

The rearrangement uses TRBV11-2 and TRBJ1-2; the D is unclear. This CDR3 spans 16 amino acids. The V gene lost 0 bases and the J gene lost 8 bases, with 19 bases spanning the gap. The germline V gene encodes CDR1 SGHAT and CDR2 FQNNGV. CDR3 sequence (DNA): TGTGCCAGCAGCTTAGATCGCACAGACCGAACCCGAGGCTACACCTTC. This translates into CASSLDRTDRTRGYTF.

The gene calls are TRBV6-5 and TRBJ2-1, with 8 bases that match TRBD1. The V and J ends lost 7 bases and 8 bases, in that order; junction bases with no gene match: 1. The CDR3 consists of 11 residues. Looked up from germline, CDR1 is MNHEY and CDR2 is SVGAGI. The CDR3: CASKQGDEQFF. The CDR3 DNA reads TGTGCCAGCAAACAGGGGGATGAGCAGTTCTTC.

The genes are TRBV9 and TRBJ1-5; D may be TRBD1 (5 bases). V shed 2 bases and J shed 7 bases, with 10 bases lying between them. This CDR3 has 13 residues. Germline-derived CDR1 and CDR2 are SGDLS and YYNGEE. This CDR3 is CASSVGGVQPQHF. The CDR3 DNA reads TGTGCCAGCAGCGTGGGAGGGGTACAGCCCCAGCATTTT.

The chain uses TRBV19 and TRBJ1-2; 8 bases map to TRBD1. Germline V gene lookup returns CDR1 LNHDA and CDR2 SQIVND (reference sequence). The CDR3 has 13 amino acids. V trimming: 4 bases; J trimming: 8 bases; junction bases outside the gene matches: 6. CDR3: CASSSRTGRGYTF. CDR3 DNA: TGTGCCAGTAGTAGCAGGACAGGGCGAGGCTACACCTTC.

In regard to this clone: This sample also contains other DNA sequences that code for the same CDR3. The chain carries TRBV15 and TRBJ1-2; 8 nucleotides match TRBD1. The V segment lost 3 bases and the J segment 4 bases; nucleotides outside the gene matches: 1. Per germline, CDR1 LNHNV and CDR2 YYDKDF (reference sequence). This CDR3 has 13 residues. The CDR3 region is CATSRGTGYGYTF. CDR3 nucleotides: TGTGCCACCAGCAGGGGGACAGGCTATGGCTACACCTTC.

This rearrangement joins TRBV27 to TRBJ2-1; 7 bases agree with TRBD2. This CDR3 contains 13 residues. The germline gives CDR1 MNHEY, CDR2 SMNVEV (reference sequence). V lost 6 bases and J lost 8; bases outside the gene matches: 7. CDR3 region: CASRRAAGHEQFF. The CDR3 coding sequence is TGTGCCAGCAGGAGGGCAGCGGGACATGAGCAGTTCTTC.

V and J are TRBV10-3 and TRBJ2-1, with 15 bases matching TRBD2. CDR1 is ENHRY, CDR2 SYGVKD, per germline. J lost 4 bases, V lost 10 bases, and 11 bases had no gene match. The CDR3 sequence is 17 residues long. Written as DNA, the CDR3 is TGTGCCACCTCCGGGACTAGCGGGAGGAACACATACAATGAGCAGTTCTTC. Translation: CATSGTSGRNTYNEQFF.

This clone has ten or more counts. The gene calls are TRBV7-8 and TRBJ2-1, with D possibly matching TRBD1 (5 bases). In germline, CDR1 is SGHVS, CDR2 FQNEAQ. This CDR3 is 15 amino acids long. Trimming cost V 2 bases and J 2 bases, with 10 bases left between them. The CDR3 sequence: CASSLRQGAYNEQFF. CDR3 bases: TGTGCCAGCAGCTTACGTCAGGGTGCCTACAATGAGCAGTTCTTC.

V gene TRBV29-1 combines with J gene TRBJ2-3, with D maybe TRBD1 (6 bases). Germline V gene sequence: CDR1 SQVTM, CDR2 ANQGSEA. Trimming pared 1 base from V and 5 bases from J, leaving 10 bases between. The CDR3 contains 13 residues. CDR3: CSVEVGARDTQYF. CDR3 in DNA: TGCAGCGTTGAAGTGGGGGCTCGAGATACGCAGTATTTT.

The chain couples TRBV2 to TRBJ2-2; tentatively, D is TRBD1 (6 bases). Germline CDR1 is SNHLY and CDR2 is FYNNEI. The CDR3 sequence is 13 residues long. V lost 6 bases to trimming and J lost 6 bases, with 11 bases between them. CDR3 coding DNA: TGTGCCAGCAGACGCCCAGGGGCCGGGGAGCTGTTTTTT. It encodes CASRRPGAGELFF.

The CDR3 bases are TGTGCCAGCACACCAGGGGTAGATCAGCCCCAGCATTTT. Translated, it gives CASTPGVDQPQHF. The rearrangement links TRBV2 to TRBJ1-5; D perhaps matches TRBD1 (6 bases). Germline lookup yields CDR1 SNHLY and CDR2 FYNNEI. The CDR3 extends over 13 amino acids. V was clipped by 7 bases and J by 5 bases, with 12 bases between them.

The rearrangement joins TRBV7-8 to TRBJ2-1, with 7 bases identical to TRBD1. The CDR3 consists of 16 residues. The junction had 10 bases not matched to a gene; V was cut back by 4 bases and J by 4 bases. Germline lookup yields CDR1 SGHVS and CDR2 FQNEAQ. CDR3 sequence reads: CASSSWTGQNYNEQFF. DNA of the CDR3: TGTGCCAGCAGCTCCTGGACAGGCCAAAATTACAATGAGCAGTTCTTC.

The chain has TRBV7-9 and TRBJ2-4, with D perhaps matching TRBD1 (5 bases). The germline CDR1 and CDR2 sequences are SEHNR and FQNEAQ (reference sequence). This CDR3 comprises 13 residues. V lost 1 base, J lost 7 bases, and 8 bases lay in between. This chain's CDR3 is CASSLGGPNIQYF. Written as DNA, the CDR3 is TGTGCCAGCAGCTTAGGGGGCCCTAACATTCAGTACTTC.

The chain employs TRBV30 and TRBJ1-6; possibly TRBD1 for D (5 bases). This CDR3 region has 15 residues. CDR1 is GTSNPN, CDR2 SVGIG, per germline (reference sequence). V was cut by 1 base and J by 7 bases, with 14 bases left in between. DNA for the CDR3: TGTGCCTGGAGTGGACGACAGAGATTCAATTCACCCCTCCACTTT. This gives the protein CAWSGRQRFNSPLHF.

As DNA, the CDR3 is TGTGCCAGCAGCTTAGCACCGGGACAACAGTACTACGAGCAGTACTTC. Residues: CASSLAPGQQYYEQYF. The chain carries TRBV11-2 and TRBJ2-7; a weak D match, TRBD1 (6 bases). The CDR3 is 16 residues long. Germline assignment: CDR1 SGHAT and CDR2 FQNNGV. V was trimmed by 1 base and J by 3 bases, leaving 16 bases between them.

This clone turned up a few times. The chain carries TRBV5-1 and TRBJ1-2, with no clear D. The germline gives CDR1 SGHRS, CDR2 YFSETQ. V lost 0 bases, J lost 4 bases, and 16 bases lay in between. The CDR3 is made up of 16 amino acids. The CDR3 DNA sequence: TGCGCCAGCAGCTTGGAGTCAACGGAGACGGCCTATGGCTACACCTTC. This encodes CASSLESTETAYGYTF.

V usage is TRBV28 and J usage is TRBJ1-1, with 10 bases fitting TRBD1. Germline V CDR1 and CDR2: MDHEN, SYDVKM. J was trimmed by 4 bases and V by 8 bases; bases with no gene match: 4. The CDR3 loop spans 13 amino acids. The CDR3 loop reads CASHDRGRTEAFF. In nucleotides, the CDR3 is TGTGCCAGCCACGACAGGGGGCGCACTGAAGCTTTCTTT.

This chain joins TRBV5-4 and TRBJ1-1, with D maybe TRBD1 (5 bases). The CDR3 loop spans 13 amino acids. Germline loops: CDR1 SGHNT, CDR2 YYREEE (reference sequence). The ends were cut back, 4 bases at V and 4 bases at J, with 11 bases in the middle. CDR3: CASSRGAATEAFF. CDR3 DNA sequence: TGTGCCAGCAGCCGTGGGGCAGCCACTGAAGCTTTCTTT.

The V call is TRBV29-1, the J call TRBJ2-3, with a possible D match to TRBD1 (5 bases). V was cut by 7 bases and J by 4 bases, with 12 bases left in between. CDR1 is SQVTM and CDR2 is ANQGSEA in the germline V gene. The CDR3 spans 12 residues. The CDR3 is CSALRQPDTQYF. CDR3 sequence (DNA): TGCAGCGCCCTAAGACAGCCAGATACGCAGTATTTT.

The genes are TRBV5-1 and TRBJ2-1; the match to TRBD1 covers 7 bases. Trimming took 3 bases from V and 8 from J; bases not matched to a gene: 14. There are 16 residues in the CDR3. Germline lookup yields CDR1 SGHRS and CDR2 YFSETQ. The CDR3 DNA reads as TGCGCCAGCAGCTACTCCACCGGGACAGCGGTCGATGAGCAGTTCTTC. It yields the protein CASSYSTGTAVDEQFF.